This is a list of T cell receptor beta chains from one sample in a study of cytomegalovirus exposure and HLA in healthy donors. Clones were read by immunoSEQ multiplex PCR, and TCRdb kept only the in-frame ones, dropping some. The profile shows 140,000 or so clones, 65% to 85% of them singletons. Sequenced input: PBMCs. The receptors shown here come from a male donor in good health and CMV-seronegative. Both conserved end residues are part of each CDR3. Expanded clones are given a class, and other clones once, few, many or no size at all.

TRBV18	NA	TRBJ1-6	CASSPVIGQGYSPLHF
TRBV5-1	NA	TRBJ1-1	CASKIHPGQAEAFF
TRBV4-2	NA	TRBJ2-3	CASSQDTSRGLAGGSSAADTQYF
TRBV5-6	NA	TRBJ1-2	CASTFIRVEEYGYTF
TRBV10-3	NA	TRBJ2-1	CAISGPSSGRANEQFF
TRBV5-6	NA	TRBJ2-5	CASSFWTEETQYF
TRBV6-5	once	TRBJ1-1	CASSYGAGGSTEAFF
TRBV6-1	NA	TRBJ2-5	CASSELSWQAETQYF
TRBV9	NA	TRBJ2-7	CASSGGPTGITLEQYF
TRBV7-9	NA	TRBJ2-1	CASSLEGWGLGNEQFF
TRBV5-6	once	TRBJ2-5	CASSPIDWETQYF
TRBV6-5	NA	TRBJ1-1	CASSYLGGTEAFF
TRBV6-6	NA	TRBJ1-2	CASSRQGPGYGYTF
TRBV4-3	NA	TRBJ2-1	CASSQDVARVKHSEQFF
TRBV5-1	NA	TRBJ1-1	CASSLTAWGQGWTEAFF
TRBV28	NA	TRBJ2-1	CASRPTKDEQFF
TRBV7-2	NA	TRBJ1-2	CASSFRTGVEGNTF
TRBV2	NA	TRBJ1-1	CASRGLMGDTEAFF